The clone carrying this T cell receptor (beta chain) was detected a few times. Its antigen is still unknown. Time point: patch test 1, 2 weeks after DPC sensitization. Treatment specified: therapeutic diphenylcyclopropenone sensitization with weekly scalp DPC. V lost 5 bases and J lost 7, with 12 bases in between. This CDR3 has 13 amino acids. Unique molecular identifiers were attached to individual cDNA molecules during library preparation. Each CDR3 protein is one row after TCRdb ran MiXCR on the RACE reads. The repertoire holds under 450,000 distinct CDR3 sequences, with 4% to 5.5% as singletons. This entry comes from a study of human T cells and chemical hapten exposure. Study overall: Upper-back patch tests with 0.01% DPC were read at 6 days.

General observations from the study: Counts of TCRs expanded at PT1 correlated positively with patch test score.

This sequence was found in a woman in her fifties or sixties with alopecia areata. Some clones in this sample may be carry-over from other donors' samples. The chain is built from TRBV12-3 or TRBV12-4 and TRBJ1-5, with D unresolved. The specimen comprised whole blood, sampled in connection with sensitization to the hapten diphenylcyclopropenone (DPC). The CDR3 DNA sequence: TGTGCCAGCAGTGCTAGATACATACAGCCCCAGCATTTT. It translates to CASSARYIQPQHF.